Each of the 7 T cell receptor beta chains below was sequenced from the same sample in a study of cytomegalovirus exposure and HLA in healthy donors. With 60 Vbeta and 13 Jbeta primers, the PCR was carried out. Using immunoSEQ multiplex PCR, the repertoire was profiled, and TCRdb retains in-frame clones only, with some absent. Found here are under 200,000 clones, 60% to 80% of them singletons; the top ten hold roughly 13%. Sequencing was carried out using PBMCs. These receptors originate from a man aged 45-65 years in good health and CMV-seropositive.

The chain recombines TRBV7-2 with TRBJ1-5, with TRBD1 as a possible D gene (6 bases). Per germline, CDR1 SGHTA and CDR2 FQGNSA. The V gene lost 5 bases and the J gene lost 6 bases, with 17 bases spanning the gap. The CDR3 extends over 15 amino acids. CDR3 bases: TGTGCCAGCAGCCCTGGGGGGGGAGGGGGTCAGCCCCAGCATTTT. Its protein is CASSPGGGGGQPQHF. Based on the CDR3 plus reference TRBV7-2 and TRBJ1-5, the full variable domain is GAGVSQSPSNKVTEKGKDVELRCDPISGHTALYWYRQSLGQGLEFLIYFQGNSAPDKSGLPSDRFSAERTGGSVSTLTIQRTQQEDSAVYLCASSPGGGGGQPQHFGDGTRLSIL.

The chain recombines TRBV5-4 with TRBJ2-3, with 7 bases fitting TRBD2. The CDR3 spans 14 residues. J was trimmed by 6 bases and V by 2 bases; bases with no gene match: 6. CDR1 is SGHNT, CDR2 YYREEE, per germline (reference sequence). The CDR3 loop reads CASSFGLVRDTQYF. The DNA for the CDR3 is TGTGCCAGCAGCTTCGGACTAGTTAGGGATACGCAGTATTTT.

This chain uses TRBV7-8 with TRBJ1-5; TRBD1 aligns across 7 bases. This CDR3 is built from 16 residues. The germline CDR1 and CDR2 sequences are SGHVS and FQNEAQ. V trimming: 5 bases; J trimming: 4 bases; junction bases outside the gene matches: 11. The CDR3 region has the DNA TGTGCCAGCAGCAGGGGGCCCGGACTGACAAATCAGCCCCAGCATTTT. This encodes CASSRGPGLTNQPQHF.

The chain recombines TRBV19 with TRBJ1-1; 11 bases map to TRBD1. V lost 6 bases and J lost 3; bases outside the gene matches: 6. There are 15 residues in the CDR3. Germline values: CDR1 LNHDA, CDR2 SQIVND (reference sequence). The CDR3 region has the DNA TGTGCCAGTAGAGAGCAGGACAGGGGGCACACTGAAGCTTTCTTT. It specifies CASREQDRGHTEAFF. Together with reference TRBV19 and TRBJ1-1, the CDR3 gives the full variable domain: DGGITQSPKYLFRKEGQNVTLSCEQNLNHDAMYWYRQDPGQGLRLIYYSQIVNDFQKGDIAEGYSVSREKKESFPLTVTSAQKNPTAFYLCASREQDRGHTEAFFGQGTRLTVV.

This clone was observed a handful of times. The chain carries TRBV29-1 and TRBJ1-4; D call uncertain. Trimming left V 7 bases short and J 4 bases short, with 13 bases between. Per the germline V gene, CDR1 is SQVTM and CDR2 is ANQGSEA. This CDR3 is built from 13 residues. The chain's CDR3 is CSATDIYNEKLFF. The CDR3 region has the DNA TGCAGCGCGACCGACATTTATAATGAAAAACTGTTTTTT.

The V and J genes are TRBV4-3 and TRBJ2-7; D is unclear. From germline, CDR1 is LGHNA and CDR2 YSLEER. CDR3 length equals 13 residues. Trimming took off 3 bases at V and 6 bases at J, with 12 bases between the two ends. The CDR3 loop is CASSQTKESEQYF. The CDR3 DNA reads TGCGCCAGCAGCCAGACAAAAGAGTCCGAGCAGTACTTC.

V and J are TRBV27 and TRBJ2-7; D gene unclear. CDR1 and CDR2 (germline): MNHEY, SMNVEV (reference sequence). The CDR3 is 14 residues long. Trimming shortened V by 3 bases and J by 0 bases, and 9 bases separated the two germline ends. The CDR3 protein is CASSFTPGSYEQYF. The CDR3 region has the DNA TGTGCCAGCAGTTTCACTCCGGGCTCCTACGAGCAGTACTTC.